This entry lists 23 T cell receptor beta chains sequenced from one sample in a study of OX40 agonist ivuxolimab in advanced cancers. Measured with immunoSEQ multiplex PCR; TCRdb has only the in-frame clones, and not every one. The table has 50,000 to 60,000 clones, about nine tenths seen once. The sequences come from CD4+ or CD8+ T cells sorted from blood, collected in a trial of the OX40 agonist ivuxolimab. All receptors come from an adult with an advanced solid tumor such as melanoma, head and neck, liver or kidney cancer.

The rearrangement links TRBV4-3 to TRBJ2-7; 10 nucleotides line up with TRBD1. The CDR3 spans 15 residues. J gave up 2 bases and V 1 base, and 2 bases lay outside the gene matches. Germline V gene sequence: CDR1 LGHNA, CDR2 YSLEER. The CDR3 is CASSQGDRGTYEQYF. DNA of the CDR3: TGCGCCAGCAGCCAAGGGGACAGGGGTACCTACGAGCAGTACTTC.

The V call is TRBV27, the J call TRBJ2-7, with D tentatively TRBD2 (5 bases). Germline lookup yields CDR1 MNHEY and CDR2 SMNVEV (reference sequence). Deletions cut 0 bases from V and 5 bases from J, with 5 bases between. The CDR3 runs to 12 residues. The CDR3: CASSLSGNEQYF. CDR3 nucleotide sequence: TGTGCCAGCAGTTTATCCGGGAACGAGCAGTACTTC.

The rearrangement uses TRBV7-8 and TRBJ1-4; no definite D call. The germline V gene has CDR1 SGHVS and CDR2 FQNEAQ. The V and J ends lost 2 bases and 8 bases respectively, with 9 bases between them. CDR3 length: 13 amino acids. CDR3: CASSLILFEKLFF. The CDR3 DNA reads as TGTGCCAGCAGCTTAATACTATTCGAAAAACTGTTTTTT.

The chain uses TRBV4-1 and TRBJ2-2; D is possibly TRBD2 (5 bases). V lost 1 base and J 9 bases, leaving 18 bases between the germline ends. The CDR3 loop spans 16 amino acids. In germline, CDR1 is MGHRA, CDR2 YSYEKL. The CDR3 here is CASSQAFHPGSWELFF. The CDR3 nucleotides read TGCGCCAGCAGCCAAGCTTTTCACCCGGGATCTTGGGAGCTGTTTTTT.

The chain uses TRBV27 and TRBJ2-1; TRBD2 matches 9 bases. Germline CDR1 MNHEY, CDR2 SMNVEV (reference sequence). This CDR3 is built from 16 residues. V shed 4 bases and J 12 bases; nucleotides not matched to a gene: 16. This CDR3 is CASSSPLGGRGAGQFF. The CDR3 nucleotides are TGTGCCAGCAGTTCCCCCTTAGGCGGGAGGGGGGCCGGGCAGTTCTTC.

The genes are TRBV29-1 and TRBJ2-3; 11 bases line up with TRBD2. Unmatched junction bases numbered 7, after V lost 8 bases and J lost 6 bases. The CDR3 is 13 residues long. From germline, CDR1 is SQVTM and CDR2 ANQGSEA. The CDR3 DNA follows: TGCAGCCAGGTAGCGGGAGGGCACGATACGCAGTATTTT. This translates into CSQVAGGHDTQYF.

The gene calls are TRBV4-3 and TRBJ2-1; D uncertain. Deletions cut 0 bases from V and 4 bases from J, with 7 bases between. Germline values: CDR1 LGHNA, CDR2 YSLEER. The CDR3 is made up of 14 amino acids. The CDR3: CASSQDRSYNEQFF. CDR3 DNA: TGCGCCAGCAGCCAAGATCGCAGTTACAATGAGCAGTTCTTC.

The V and J genes are TRBV6-5 and TRBJ2-1; TRBD1 is a possible D gene (6 bases). The CDR3 contains 14 residues. Trimming shortened V by 5 bases and J by 4 bases, and 12 bases separated the two germline ends. Looked up from germline, CDR1 is MNHEY and CDR2 is SVGAGI. The CDR3 DNA reads as TGTGCCAGCAGTACCCGGGACAATTACAATGAGCAGTTCTTC. As protein: CASSTRDNYNEQFF.

The CDR3 DNA follows: TGTGCCAGCAGCCAAGAGACAGGGTCGGCAGATACGCAGTATTTT. Amino acids: CASSQETGSADTQYF. The V and J genes are TRBV4-2 and TRBJ2-3; 7 nucleotides align to TRBD1. The CDR3 totals 15 residues. V shed 0 bases and J 4 bases; nucleotides not matched to a gene: 4. CDR1 and CDR2 from the germline V gene are LGHNA and YNFKEQ.

The V and J genes are TRBV4-3 and TRBJ2-7, with TRBD1 matching 9 bases. Germline V gene lookup returns CDR1 LGHNA and CDR2 YSLEER. The ends lost 4 bases at V and 1 base at J; junction bases unmatched: 2. The CDR3 runs 14 residues. The CDR3 DNA reads as TGCGCCAGCAGCCCTGGGACAGGGTCCTACGAGCAGTACTTC. This sequence encodes CASSPGTGSYEQYF.

This chain joins TRBV2 and TRBJ2-1, with 12 bases lining up with TRBD2. This CDR3 has 15 amino acids. The junction had 3 bases not matched to a gene; V was cut back by 6 bases and J by 3 bases. The germline V gene has CDR1 SNHLY and CDR2 FYNNEI. The CDR3 DNA sequence: TGTGCCAGCAGGGAGACTAGCGGGAGCTACAATGAGCAGTTCTTC. Its protein product is CASRETSGSYNEQFF.

This clone was detected only once. This chain links TRBV19 with TRBJ2-5; D call uncertain. The V gene's germline CDR1 is LNHDA and CDR2 SQIVND (reference sequence). This CDR3 spans 14 amino acids. V was trimmed by 5 bases and J by 1 base, leaving 11 bases between them. CDR3 nucleotides: TGTGCCAGTAGTTACGACTCCGCCCAAGAGACCCAGTACTTC. Protein: CASSYDSAQETQYF.

This chain uses TRBV29-1 with TRBJ2-1, with 10 bases lining up with TRBD1. The junction had 6 bases not matched to a gene; V was cut back by 7 bases and J by 9 bases. The V gene's germline CDR1 is SQVTM and CDR2 ANQGSEA. The CDR3 is made up of 12 amino acids. DNA for the CDR3: TGCAGCGCCGGGACAGGGGTGGGTGAGCAGTTCTTC. It translates to CSAGTGVGEQFF.

The rearrangement joins TRBV28 to TRBJ2-7; no definite D call. CDR3 length: 10 residues. CDR1 is MDHEN, CDR2 SYDVKM, per germline. CDR3 amino acids: CGSRPYEQYF. As DNA, the CDR3 is TGTGGGAGCCGGCCTTACGAGCAGTACTTC.

The chain carries TRBV21-1 and TRBJ1-5; the table's D call, TRBD1, was not checked against the DNA. TRBV21-1 is noted as a pseudogene. The length of the CDR3 is 19 residues. The CDR3 region is CASSKKAGKMMEINQPQHF. For the CDR3, the DNA is TGTGCCAGCAGCAAAAAAGCAGGGAAGATGATGGAGATCAATCAGCCCCAGCATTTT.

This chain joins TRBV7-6 and TRBJ2-7; the D is unclear. Germline CDR1 is SGHVS and CDR2 is FNYEAQ. V was trimmed by 1 base and J by 2 bases, leaving 6 bases between them. This CDR3 spans 13 amino acids. The CDR3 loop is CASSLDSTYEQYF. CDR3 DNA: TGTGCCAGCAGCTTAGATTCGACCTACGAGCAGTACTTC.

V usage is TRBV28 and J usage is TRBJ2-3; TRBD1 matches at 8 bases. Germline CDR1 and CDR2: MDHEN and SYDVKM. The V segment lost 7 bases and the J segment 0 bases; nucleotides outside the gene matches: 6. The CDR3 contains 15 residues. The CDR3 nucleotides read TGTGCCAGCAATTACTACAGGGGGAGCACAGATACGCAGTATTTT. Amino acid sequence: CASNYYRGSTDTQYF.

The chain is built from TRBV5-1 and TRBJ1-1, with 8 positions matching TRBD1. The junction had 5 bases not matched to a gene; V was cut back by 5 bases and J by 2 bases. CDR3 length equals 14 residues. Germline CDR1 is SGHRS and CDR2 is YFSETQ. In DNA form, the CDR3 reads TGCGCCAGCAGGGCCGGGACAGGCAACACTGAAGCTTTCTTT. Encoded protein: CASRAGTGNTEAFF. The whole variable domain, filled in from reference TRBV5-1 and TRBJ1-1, reads KAGVTQTPRYLIKTRGQQVTLSCSPISGHRSVSWYQQTPGQGLQFLFEYFSETQRNKGNFPGRFSGRQFSNSRSEMNVSTLELGDSALYLCASRAGTGNTEAFFGQGTRLTVV.

This chain uses TRBV10-2 with TRBJ2-1; D gene uncertain. Germline values: CDR1 WSHSY, CDR2 SAAADI. Trimming took 3 bases from V and 7 from J, leaving 10 bases between them. This CDR3 spans 13 amino acids. The CDR3 region is CASSDRVWNEQFF. Here the CDR3 DNA reads TGCGCCAGCAGTGATAGGGTCTGGAATGAGCAGTTCTTC.

V is TRBV10-1 and J is TRBJ2-4, with a tentative D call TRBD1 (5 bases). Germline assignment: CDR1 WNHNN and CDR2 SYGVQD (reference sequence). The CDR3 spans 11 residues. Trimming took off 3 bases at V and 15 bases at J, with 12 bases between the two ends. CDR3 sequence (DNA): TGCGCCAGCAGTGACTCGGACATGGGGTACTTC. Encoded protein: CASSDSDMGYF.

Written as DNA, the CDR3 is TGCAGCGTTGAACCCGGGCAGCAAGCGGGCTACAATGAGCAGTTCTTC. Amino acid sequence: CSVEPGQQAGYNEQFF. This chain connects TRBV29-1 to TRBJ2-1, with D perhaps TRBD2 (6 bases). CDR3 length: 16 residues. V lost 2 bases and J lost 3, with 17 bases in between. CDR1 SQVTM and CDR2 ANQGSEA come from the germline V gene.

The rearrangement links TRBV4-2 to TRBJ1-4, with D unclear. Germline V gene sequence: CDR1 LGHNA, CDR2 YNFKEQ. V was pared by 1 base and J by 3 bases, with 6 bases between. There are 14 residues in the CDR3. CDR3 region: CASSQGTANEKLFF. DNA for the CDR3: TGTGCCAGCAGCCAAGGCACGGCTAATGAAAAACTGTTTTTT.

As regards this clone: Other DNA sequences from this sample encode an identical CDR3 as well. The chain has TRBV5-1 and TRBJ1-1; D call uncertain. The CDR3 sequence is 13 residues long. V was clipped by 0 bases and J by 1 base, with 4 bases between them. The V gene's germline CDR1 is SGHRS and CDR2 YFSETQ. CDR3 amino acids: CASSLGGNTEAFF. CDR3 DNA: TGCGCCAGCAGCTTGGGGGGGAACACTGAAGCTTTCTTT.